The clone carrying this TCR beta chain was detected only a few times. Its antigen remains unknown. Germline CDR1 and CDR2: MDHEN and SYDVKM. The V end was cut by 4 bases, the J end by 4 bases, with 8 bases between. This CDR3 contains 13 residues. This entry is derived from a study of beta chain features in type 1 diabetes. Study-level results: A greater similarity of naive, central memory and Treg TCRB repertoires was seen among patients than among healthy donors.

Expressed TCRB transcripts were sequenced after all isolated RNA was converted to cDNA. Assay: immunoSEQ multiplex PCR; the TCRdb copy retains only in-frame clones and omits some. The repertoire has hundreds of thousands of clones, 15% of them found once; the top ten carry roughly 0.098%. The receptor was isolated from a young man in good health. This rearrangement joins TRBV28 to TRBJ1-3, with D tentatively TRBD1 (6 bases). Sequencing was carried out using naive CD4+ T cells from blood. CDR3 DNA: TGTGCCAGCAGTTCAGGGGTGGGAAACACCATATATTTT. As protein: CASSSGVGNTIYF.